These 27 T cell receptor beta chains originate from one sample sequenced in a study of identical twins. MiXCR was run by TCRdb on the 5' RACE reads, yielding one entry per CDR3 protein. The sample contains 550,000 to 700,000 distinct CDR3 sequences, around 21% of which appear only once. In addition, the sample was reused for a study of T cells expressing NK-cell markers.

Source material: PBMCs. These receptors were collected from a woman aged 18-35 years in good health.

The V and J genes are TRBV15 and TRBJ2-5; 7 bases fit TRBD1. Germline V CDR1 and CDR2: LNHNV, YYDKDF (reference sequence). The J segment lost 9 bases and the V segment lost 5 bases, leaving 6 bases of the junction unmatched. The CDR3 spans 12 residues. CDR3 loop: CATSLDRLPQYF. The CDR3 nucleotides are TGTGCCACCAGCCTGGACAGGCTGCCCCAGTACTTC.

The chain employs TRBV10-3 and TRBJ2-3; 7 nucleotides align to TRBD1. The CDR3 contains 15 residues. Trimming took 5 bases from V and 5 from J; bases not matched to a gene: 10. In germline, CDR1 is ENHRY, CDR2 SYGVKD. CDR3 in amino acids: CAISNMDRFKDTQYF. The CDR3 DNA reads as TGTGCCATCAGTAACATGGACAGGTTTAAAGATACGCAGTATTTT.

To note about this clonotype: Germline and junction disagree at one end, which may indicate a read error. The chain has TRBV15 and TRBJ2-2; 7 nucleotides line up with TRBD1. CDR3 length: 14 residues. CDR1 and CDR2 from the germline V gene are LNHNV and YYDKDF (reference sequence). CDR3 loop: CATSFDRAAGELYF. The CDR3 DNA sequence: TGTGCCACCAGCTTCGACAGGGCCGCCGGGGAGCTGTATTTT.

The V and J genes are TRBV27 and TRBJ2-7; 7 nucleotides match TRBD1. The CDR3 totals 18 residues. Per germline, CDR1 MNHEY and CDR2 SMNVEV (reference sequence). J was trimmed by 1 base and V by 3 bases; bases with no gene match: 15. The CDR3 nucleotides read TGTGCCAGCAGTTTCTCGATCGGTGACAGGGCTTATTCCTACGAGCAGTACTTC. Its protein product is CASSFSIGDRAYSYEQYF.

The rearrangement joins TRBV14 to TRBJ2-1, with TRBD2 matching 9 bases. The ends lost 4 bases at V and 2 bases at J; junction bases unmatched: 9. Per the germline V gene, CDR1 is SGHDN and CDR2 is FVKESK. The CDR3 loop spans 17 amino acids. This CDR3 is CASSPFRGGAPYNEQFF. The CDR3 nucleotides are TGTGCCAGCAGCCCCTTTCGCGGGGGGGCCCCCTACAATGAGCAGTTCTTC.

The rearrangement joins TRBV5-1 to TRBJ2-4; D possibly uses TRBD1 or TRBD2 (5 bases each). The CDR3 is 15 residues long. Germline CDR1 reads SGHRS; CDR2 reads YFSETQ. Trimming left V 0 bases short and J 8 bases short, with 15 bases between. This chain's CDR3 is CASSLAVRDPDIQYF. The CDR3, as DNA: TGCGCCAGCAGCTTGGCCGTCAGGGACCCGGACATTCAGTACTTC.

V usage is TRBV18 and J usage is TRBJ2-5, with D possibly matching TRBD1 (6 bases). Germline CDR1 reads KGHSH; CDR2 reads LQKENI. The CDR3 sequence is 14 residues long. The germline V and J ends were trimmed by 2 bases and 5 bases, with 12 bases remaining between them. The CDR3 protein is CASSPGDTSETQYF. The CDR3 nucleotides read TGTGCCAGCTCACCAGGGGACACGTCCGAGACCCAGTACTTC.

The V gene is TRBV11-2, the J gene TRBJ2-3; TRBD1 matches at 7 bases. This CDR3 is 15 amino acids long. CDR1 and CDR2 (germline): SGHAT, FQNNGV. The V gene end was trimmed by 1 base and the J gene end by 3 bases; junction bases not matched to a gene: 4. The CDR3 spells CASSLADRTTDTQYF. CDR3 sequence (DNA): TGTGCCAGCAGCTTAGCGGACAGGACAACAGATACGCAGTATTTT.

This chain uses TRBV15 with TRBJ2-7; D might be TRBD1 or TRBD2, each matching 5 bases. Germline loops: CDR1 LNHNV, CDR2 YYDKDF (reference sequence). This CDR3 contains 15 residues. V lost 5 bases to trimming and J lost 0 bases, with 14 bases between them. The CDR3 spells CATSAGTTYSYEQYF. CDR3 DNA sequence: TGTGCCACCAGCGCCGGGACCACCTACTCCTACGAGCAGTACTTC. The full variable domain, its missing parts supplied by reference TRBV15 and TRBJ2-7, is DAMVIQNPRYQVTQFGKPVTLSCSQTLNHNVMYWYQQKSSQAPKLLFHYYDKDFNNEADTPDNFQSRRPNTSFCFLDIRSPGLGDTAMYLCATSAGTTYSYEQYFGPGTRLTVT.

CDR3 coding DNA: TGTGCCAGCAGTTCCCGGCGGGAGTCCAAAAACATTCAGTACTTC. It translates to CASSSRRESKNIQYF. The chain has TRBV27 and TRBJ2-4; TRBD2 agrees at 7 bases. The J segment lost 2 bases and the V segment lost 4 bases, leaving 5 bases of the junction unmatched. This CDR3 has 15 residues. Looked up from germline, CDR1 is MNHEY and CDR2 is SMNVEV (reference sequence).

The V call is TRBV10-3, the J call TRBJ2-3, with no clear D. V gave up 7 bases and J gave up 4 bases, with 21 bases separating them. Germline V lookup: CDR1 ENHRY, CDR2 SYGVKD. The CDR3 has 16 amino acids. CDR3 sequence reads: CAIKSGRGTAPDTQYF. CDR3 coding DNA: TGTGCCATCAAGAGTGGAAGAGGCACGGCCCCAGATACGCAGTATTTT.

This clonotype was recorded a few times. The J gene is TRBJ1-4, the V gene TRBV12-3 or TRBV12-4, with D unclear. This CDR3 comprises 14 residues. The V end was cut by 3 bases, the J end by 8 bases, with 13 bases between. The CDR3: CASSLRWVGEKLFF. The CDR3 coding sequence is TGTGCCAGCAGTTTGCGGTGGGTGGGGGAAAAACTGTTTTTT.

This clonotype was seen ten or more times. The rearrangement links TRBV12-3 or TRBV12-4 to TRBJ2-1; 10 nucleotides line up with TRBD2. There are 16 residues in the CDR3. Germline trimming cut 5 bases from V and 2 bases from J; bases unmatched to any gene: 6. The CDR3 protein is CASSPSGRATYNEQFF. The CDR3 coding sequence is TGTGCCAGCAGTCCCAGCGGGAGGGCCACCTACAATGAGCAGTTCTTC.

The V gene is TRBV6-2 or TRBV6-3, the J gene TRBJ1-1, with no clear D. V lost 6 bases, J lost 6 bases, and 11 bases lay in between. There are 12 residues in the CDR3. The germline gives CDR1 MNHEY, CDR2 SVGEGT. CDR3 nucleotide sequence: TGTGCCAGCAGGCCAGGAGTTTCTGAAGCTTTCTTT. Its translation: CASRPGVSEAFF.

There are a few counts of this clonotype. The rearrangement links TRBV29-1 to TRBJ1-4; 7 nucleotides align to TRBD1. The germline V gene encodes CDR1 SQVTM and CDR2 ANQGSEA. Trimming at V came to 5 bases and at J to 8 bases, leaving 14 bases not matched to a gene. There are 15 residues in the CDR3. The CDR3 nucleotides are TGCAGCGTTTACGGCGTCGGGACAGTCAGAGAAAAACTGTTTTTT. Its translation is CSVYGVGTVREKLFF.

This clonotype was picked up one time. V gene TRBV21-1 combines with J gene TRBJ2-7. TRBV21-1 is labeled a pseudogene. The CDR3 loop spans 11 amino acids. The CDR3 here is CASRKVFEQYF. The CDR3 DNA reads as TGTGCCAGCAGAAAAGTCTTCGAGCAGTACTTC.

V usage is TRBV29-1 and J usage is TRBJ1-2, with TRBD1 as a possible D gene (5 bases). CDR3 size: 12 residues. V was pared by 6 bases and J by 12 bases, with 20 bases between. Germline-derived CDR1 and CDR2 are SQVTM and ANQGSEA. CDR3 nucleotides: TGCAGCGTACCCACATATCGGGGGGAAGACACCTTC. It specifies CSVPTYRGEDTF.

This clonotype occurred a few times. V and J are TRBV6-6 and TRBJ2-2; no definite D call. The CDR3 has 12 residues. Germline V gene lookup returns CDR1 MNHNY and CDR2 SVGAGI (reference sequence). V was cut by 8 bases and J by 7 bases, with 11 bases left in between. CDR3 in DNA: TGTGCCAGCCAAGGGTGGGACGGGGAGCTGTTTTTT. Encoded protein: CASQGWDGELFF.

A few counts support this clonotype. The DNA for the CDR3 is TGCAGTGCAAGCACTCACGGACAAGAGACCCAGTACTTC. Its translation is CSASTHGQETQYF. The chain uses TRBV20-1 and TRBJ2-5; D ambiguous. The CDR3 contains 13 residues. V shed 6 bases and J shed 2 bases, with 13 bases lying between them. CDR1 and CDR2 from the germline V gene are DFQATT and SNEGSKA (reference sequence).

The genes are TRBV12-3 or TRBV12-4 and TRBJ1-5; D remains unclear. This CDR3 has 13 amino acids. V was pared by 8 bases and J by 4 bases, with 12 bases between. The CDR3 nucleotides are TGTGCCAGCTCTCGAACACTTAATCAGCCCCAGCATTTT. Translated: CASSRTLNQPQHF.

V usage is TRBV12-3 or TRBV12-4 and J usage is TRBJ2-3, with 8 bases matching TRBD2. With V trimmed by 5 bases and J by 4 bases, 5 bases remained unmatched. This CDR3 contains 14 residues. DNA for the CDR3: TGTGCCAGCAGTGATAGCGGGAACCCAGATACGCAGTATTTT. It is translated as CASSDSGNPDTQYF.

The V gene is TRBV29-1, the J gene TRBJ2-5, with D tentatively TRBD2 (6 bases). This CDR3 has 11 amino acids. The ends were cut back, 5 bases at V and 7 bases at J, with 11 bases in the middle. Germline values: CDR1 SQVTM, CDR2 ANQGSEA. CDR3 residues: CSVSGGRTQYF. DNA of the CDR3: TGCAGCGTTTCCGGGGGTAGGACCCAGTACTTC. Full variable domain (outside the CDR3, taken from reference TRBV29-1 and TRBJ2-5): SAVISQKPSRDICQRGTSLTIQCQVDSQVTMMFWYRQQPGQSLTLIATANQGSEATYESGFVIDKFPISRPNLTFSTLTVSNMSPEDSSIYLCSVSGGRTQYFGPGTRLLVL.

CDR3 nucleotide sequence: TGTGCCAGCAGCCAAATAAATGAGCAGTTCTTC. Its protein is CASSQINEQFF. The chain recombines TRBV7-2 with TRBJ2-1; D ambiguous. The V gene's germline CDR1 is SGHTA and CDR2 FQGNSA. The ends were cut back, 5 bases at V and 7 bases at J, with 6 bases in the middle. This CDR3 is built from 11 residues. Based on the CDR3 plus reference TRBV7-2 and TRBJ2-1, the full variable domain is GAGVSQSPSNKVTEKGKDVELRCDPISGHTALYWYRQSLGQGLEFLIYFQGNSAPDKSGLPSDRFSAERTGGSVSTLTIQRTQQEDSAVYLCASSQINEQFFGPGTRLTVL.

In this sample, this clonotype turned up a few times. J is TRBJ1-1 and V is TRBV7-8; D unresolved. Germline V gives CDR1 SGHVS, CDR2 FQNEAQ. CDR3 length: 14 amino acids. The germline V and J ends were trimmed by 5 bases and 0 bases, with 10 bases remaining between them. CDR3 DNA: TGTGCCAGCAGCCCCCGGAGGGTGAACACTGAAGCTTTCTTT. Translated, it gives CASSPRRVNTEAFF.

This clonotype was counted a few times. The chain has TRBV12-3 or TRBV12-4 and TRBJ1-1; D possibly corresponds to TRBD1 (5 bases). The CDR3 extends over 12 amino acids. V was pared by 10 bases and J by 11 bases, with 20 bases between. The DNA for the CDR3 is TGTGCCACCGGCCGGGGCCAGACGAAGGCTTTCTTT. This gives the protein CATGRGQTKAFF.

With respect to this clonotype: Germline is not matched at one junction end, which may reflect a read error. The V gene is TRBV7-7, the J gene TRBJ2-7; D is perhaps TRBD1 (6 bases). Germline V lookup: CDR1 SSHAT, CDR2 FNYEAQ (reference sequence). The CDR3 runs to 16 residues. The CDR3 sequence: CASSLTPTGWGSEQYF. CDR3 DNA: TGTGCTAGCAGCTTAACCCCGACAGGCTGGGGGAGCGAGCAGTACTTC.

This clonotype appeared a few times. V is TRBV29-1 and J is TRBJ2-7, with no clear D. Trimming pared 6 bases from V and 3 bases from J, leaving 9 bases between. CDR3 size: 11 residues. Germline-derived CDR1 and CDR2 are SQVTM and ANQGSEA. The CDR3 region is CSVGRDYEQYF. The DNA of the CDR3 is TGCAGCGTGGGAAGGGACTACGAGCAGTACTTC.